This entry is about one T cell receptor beta chain. The target antigen is unknown. Unique molecular identifiers featured in each of the TCR beta cDNA libraries. Out of about 0.95 to 10 million T cells, 450,000 to 600,000 cDNA molecules were generated. TCRdb reanalysed the PCR reads using MiXCR and keeps one entry per CDR3 protein. The sample carries roughly 600,000 distinct CDR3 sequences, 40% to 50% recorded once. The data derive from a study of post-analysis software for immune sequencing data. Overall study context: As for disease course, relapsing-remitting, secondary progressive and progressive-relapsing multiple sclerosis were all included. Study-wide results and limits: There was significantly lower normalized Chao1 diversity in multiple sclerosis patients than in controls.

The sequence came from a girl aged 10-17 years with multiple sclerosis. Input material: blood.

DNA for the CDR3: TGTGCCAGCAGTCCGTGGGGAAGCAGCGAAAAACTGTTTTTT. It translates to CASSPWGSSEKLFF. The V gene is TRBV27, the J gene TRBJ1-4; no clear D. Germline assignment: CDR1 MNHEY and CDR2 SMNVEV (reference sequence). This CDR3 contains 14 residues. Deletions cut 5 bases from V and 8 bases from J, with 15 bases between.